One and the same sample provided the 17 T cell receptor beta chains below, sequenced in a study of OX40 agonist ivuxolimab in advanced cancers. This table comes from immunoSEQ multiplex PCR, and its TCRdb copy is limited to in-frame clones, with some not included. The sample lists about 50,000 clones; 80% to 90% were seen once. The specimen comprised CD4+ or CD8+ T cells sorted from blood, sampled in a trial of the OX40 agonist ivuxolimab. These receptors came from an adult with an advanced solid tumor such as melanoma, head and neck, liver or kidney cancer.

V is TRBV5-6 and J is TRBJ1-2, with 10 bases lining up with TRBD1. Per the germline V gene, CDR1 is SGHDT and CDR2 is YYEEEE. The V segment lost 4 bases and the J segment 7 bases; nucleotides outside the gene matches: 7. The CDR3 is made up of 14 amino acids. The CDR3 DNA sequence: TGTGCCAGCAGCCCGGGACAGGGGTACGGTGGCTACACCTTC. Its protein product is CASSPGQGYGGYTF.

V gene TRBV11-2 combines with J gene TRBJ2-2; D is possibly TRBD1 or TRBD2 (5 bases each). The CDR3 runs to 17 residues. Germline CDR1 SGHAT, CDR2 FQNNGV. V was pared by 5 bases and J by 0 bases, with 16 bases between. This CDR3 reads CASSAAEWGPNTGELFF. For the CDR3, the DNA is TGTGCCAGCAGCGCAGCAGAGTGGGGACCGAACACCGGGGAGCTGTTTTTT. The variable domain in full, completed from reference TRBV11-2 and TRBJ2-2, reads EAGVAQSPRYKIIEKRQSVAFWCNPISGHATLYWYQQILGQGPKLLIQFQNNGVVDDSQLPKDRFSAERLKGVDSTLKIQPAKLEDSAVYLCASSAAEWGPNTGELFFGEGSRLTVL.

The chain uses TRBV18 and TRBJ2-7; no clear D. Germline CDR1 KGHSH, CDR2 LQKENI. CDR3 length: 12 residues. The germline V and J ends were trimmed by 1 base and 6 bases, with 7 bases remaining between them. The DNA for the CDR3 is TGTGCCAGCTCACCACGCTTCGGCGAGCAGTACTTC. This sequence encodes CASSPRFGEQYF.

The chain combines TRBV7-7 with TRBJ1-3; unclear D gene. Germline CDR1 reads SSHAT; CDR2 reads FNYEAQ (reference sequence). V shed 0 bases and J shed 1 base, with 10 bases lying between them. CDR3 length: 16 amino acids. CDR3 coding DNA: TGTGCCAGCAGCTTAGCGCCGGCGGCGTCTGGAAACACCATATATTTT. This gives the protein CASSLAPAASGNTIYF.

Here the CDR3 DNA reads TGTGCCATGACACCGGGACAGGGCTCCTACGAGCAGTACTTC. Amino acid sequence: CAMTPGQGSYEQYF. This chain links TRBV10-3 with TRBJ2-7, with 9 nucleotides matching TRBD1. CDR1 and CDR2 from the germline V gene are ENHRY and SYGVKD. The junction had 6 bases not matched to a gene; V was cut back by 9 bases and J by 0 bases. This CDR3 has 14 residues.

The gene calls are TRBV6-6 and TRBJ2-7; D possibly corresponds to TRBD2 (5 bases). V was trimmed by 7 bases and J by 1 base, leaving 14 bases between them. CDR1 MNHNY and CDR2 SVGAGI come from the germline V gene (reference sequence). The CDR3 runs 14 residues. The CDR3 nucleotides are TGTGCCAGCAATCACGAGACGGGGTCCTACGAGCAGTACTTC. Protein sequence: CASNHETGSYEQYF.

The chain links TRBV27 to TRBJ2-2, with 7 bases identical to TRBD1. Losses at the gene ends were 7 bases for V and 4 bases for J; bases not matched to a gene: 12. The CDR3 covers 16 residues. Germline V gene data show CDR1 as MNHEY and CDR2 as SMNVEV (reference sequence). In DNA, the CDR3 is TGTGCCAGCAAAGGAACCAGGGGGTGGTTCACCGGGGAGCTGTTTTTT. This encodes CASKGTRGWFTGELFF.

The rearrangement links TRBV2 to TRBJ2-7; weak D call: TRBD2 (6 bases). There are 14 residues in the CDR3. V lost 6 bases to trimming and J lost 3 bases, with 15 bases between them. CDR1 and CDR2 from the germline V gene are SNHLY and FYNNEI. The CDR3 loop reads CASSGGRGYYEQYF. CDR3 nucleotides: TGTGCCAGCAGCGGGGGACGGGGTTACTACGAGCAGTACTTC.

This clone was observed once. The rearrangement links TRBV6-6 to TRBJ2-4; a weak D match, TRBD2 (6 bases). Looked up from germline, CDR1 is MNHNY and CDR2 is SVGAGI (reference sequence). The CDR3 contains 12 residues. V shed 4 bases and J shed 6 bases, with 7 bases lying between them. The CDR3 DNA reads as TGTGCCAGCAGTTTGGAGGGAAACATTCAGTACTTC. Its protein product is CASSLEGNIQYF.

CDR3 region: CASSRTGNGQPQHF. In DNA, the CDR3 is TGTGCCAGCAGCCGAACAGGGAACGGTCAGCCCCAGCATTTT. This rearrangement joins TRBV7-2 to TRBJ1-5, with D perhaps matching TRBD1 (6 bases). CDR3 size: 14 residues. Germline CDR1 and CDR2: SGHTA and FQGNSA. The germline V and J ends were trimmed by 5 bases and 6 bases, with 14 bases remaining between them. The full variable domain, in which reference TRBV7-2 and TRBJ1-5 provide the parts outside the CDR3, is GAGVSQSPSNKVTEKGKDVELRCDPISGHTALYWYRQSLGQGLEFLIYFQGNSAPDKSGLPSDRFSAERTGGSVSTLTIQRTQQEDSAVYLCASSRTGNGQPQHFGDGTRLSIL.

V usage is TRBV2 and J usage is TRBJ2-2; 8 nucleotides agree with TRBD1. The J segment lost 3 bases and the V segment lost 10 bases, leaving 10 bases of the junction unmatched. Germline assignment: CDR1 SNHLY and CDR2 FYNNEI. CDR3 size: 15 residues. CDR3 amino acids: CATMDRDRHTGELFF. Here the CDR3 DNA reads TGTGCCACGATGGATCGGGACAGGCACACCGGGGAGCTGTTTTTT.

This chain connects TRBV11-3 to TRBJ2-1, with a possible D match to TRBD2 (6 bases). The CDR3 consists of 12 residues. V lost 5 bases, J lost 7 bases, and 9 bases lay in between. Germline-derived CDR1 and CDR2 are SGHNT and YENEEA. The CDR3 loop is CASSVAVNEQFF. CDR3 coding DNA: TGTGCCAGCAGCGTAGCGGTGAATGAGCAGTTCTTC.

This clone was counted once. DNA for the CDR3: TGTGCCAGCAGTGTTACCGCGGGCGGGCAGGGCAATCAGCCCCAGCATTTT. The encoded protein is CASSVTAGGQGNQPQHF. The genes are TRBV2 and TRBJ1-5; D gene uncertain. Germline loops: CDR1 SNHLY, CDR2 FYNNEI. This CDR3 contains 17 residues. V was cut by 4 bases and J by 2 bases, with 18 bases left in between.

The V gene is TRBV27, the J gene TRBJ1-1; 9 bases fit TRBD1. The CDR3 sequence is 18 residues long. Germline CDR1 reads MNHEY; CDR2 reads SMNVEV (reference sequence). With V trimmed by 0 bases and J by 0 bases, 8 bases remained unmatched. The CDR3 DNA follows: TGTGCCAGCAGTTTATCGCTGGGACAGGGAGGAATGAACACTGAAGCTTTCTTT. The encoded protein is CASSLSLGQGGMNTEAFF.

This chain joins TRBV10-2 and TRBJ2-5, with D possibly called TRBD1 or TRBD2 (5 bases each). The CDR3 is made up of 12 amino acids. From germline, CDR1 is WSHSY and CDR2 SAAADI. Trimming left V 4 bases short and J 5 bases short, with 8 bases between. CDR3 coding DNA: TGCGCCAGCAGTGTCCGGGGCGAGACCCAGTACTTC. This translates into CASSVRGETQYF.

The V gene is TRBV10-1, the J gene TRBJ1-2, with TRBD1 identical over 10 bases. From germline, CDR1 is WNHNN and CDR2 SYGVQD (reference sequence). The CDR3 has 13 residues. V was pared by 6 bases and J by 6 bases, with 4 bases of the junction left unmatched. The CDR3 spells CASRGTGENGYTF. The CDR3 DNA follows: TGCGCCAGCAGGGGGACAGGGGAGAATGGCTACACCTTC.

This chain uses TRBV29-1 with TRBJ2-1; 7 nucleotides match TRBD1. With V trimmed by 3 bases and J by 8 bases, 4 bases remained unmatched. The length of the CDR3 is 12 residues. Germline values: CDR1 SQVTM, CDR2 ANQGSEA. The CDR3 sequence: CSVDQGVDEQFF. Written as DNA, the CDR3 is TGCAGCGTTGACCAGGGGGTGGATGAGCAGTTCTTC.